This TCR beta chain was recorded in a study of human T cells and chemical hapten exposure. TCRdb ran MiXCR on the RACE reads and lists one entry per CDR3 protein. This sample carries tens of thousands of distinct CDR3 sequences, about 9.9% of them seen once, and the ten largest clones take approximately 1.8%. The time point here: patch test 2, 6 weeks after DPC sensitization. The treatment is: therapeutic diphenylcyclopropenone sensitization with weekly scalp DPC. J was trimmed by 5 bases and V by 8 bases; bases with no gene match: 9. Germline V gene sequence: CDR1 LNHDA, CDR2 SQIVND (reference sequence). The CDR3 length is 15 residues. This clonotype was found many times.

This specimen was whole blood, taken in connection with sensitization to the hapten diphenylcyclopropenone (DPC). The receptor was derived from a woman between 45 and 65 years old with alopecia areata. Some clones in this sample may be carry-over from other donors' samples. V gene TRBV19 combines with J gene TRBJ1-4, with 9 bases fitting TRBD1. The CDR3 region is CASGQGTAGNEKLFF. CDR3 bases: TGTGCCAGTGGACAGGGGACAGCGGGGAATGAAAAACTGTTTTTT.